This T cell receptor beta chain was identified during a study of CD8+ T cells in alopecia areata. Study results and caveats: Within the top 100, expanded CD8+ clones significantly decreased with tofacitinib, as did scalp clonality.

TCR sequencing used cDNA made by reverse transcription of extracted RNA. Profiling relied on immunoSEQ multiplex PCR, and the TCRdb table lists in-frame clones only, not all of them. This sample yields fewer than 250,000 clones, of which 35% to 40% are seen a single time; roughly 0.45% belongs to the top ten. Treatment specified: oral pan-JAK inhibitor, 5-10 mg twice daily. This clone came up a few times. Its antigen is still unknown. The sample here was CD4+ T cells sorted from blood, taken at approximately week 31, from a patient treated with tofacitinib. This TCR was sampled from a human donor with alopecia areata.

The CDR3 loop is CASSASRADTDTQYF. The CDR3 DNA follows: TGTGCCAGCAGTGCCTCGAGGGCGGACACAGATACGCAGTATTTT. The chain is built from TRBV6-4 and TRBJ2-3; tentative D call: TRBD2 (5 bases). Trimming took off 4 bases at V and 2 bases at J, with 13 bases between the two ends. The CDR3 has 15 amino acids. CDR1 is MRHNA, CDR2 SNTAGT, per germline.